The 13 T cell receptor beta chains below all came from one sample that was sequenced in a study of identical twins. TCRdb reprocessed the 5' RACE reads with MiXCR, giving one entry per CDR3 protein. The sample has approximately 350,000 distinct CDR3 sequences, about 12% seen once. In addition, the sample was reused for a study of yellow fever vaccine responses in identical twins.

The sequenced sample was CD8+ T cells sorted from blood. These receptors came from a woman aged 18-29 years in good health.

There are a few counts of this clonotype. This sequence joins TRBV7-3 and TRBJ2-1, with a possible D match to TRBD2 (7 bases). V was trimmed by 5 bases and J by 0 bases, leaving 14 bases between them. Per the germline V gene, CDR1 is SGHTA and CDR2 is FQGTGA. The CDR3 consists of 16 residues. CDR3 loop: CASSQSGTSSYNEQFF. CDR3 sequence (DNA): TGTGCCAGCAGCCAAAGCGGGACAAGCTCCTACAATGAGCAGTTCTTC.

In this sample, this clonotype turned up many times. The gene calls are TRBV11-2 and TRBJ1-6; 9 positions agree with TRBD1. The CDR3 covers 15 residues. The V segment lost 6 bases and the J segment 8 bases; nucleotides outside the gene matches: 8. Germline values: CDR1 SGHAT, CDR2 FQNNGV. The CDR3 loop is CASSQNRDRDSPLHF. CDR3 DNA sequence: TGTGCCAGCAGTCAAAACCGGGACAGGGATTCACCCCTCCACTTT.

This clonotype was detected a few times. The gene calls are TRBV10-2 and TRBJ2-7; TRBD1 aligns across 7 bases. With 2 bases clipped from V and 2 bases from J, the junction kept 3 bases outside the gene matches. This CDR3 contains 14 residues. The germline gives CDR1 WSHSY, CDR2 SAAADI. CDR3 region: CASSEIQGTYEQYF. CDR3 DNA sequence: TGCGCCAGCAGTGAGATACAGGGGACCTACGAGCAGTACTTC.

This chain uses TRBV20-1 with TRBJ2-7, with 10 bases that match TRBD2. The CDR3 sequence is 14 residues long. The V segment lost 5 bases and the J segment 2 bases; nucleotides outside the gene matches: 6. Germline V CDR1 and CDR2: DFQATT, SNEGSKA (reference sequence). CDR3 coding DNA: TGCAGTGCTCCCGGACTAGCGGTTCCCTACGAGCAGTACTTC. As protein: CSAPGLAVPYEQYF.

In its sample, this clonotype was seen a few times. The chain combines TRBV24-1 with TRBJ2-4; no firm D call. Germline V gene data show CDR1 as KGHDR and CDR2 as SFDVKD. The CDR3 length is 17 residues. Trimming cost V 4 bases and J 2 bases, with 17 bases left between them. CDR3 in amino acids: CATSDTARLLSKNIQYF. The CDR3 nucleotides read TGTGCCACCAGTGACACAGCCAGACTTCTTTCCAAAAACATTCAGTACTTC.

This clonotype was seen more than once but under ten times. The gene calls are TRBV11-1 and TRBJ2-1, with TRBD2 identical over 12 bases. Germline V gene sequence: CDR1 SGHAT, CDR2 FQDESV (reference sequence). Germline trimming cut 4 bases from V and 4 bases from J; bases unmatched to any gene: 11. The CDR3 length is 18 residues. The CDR3, as DNA: TGTGCCAGCAGCTACCACCGAAGACTAGCGGGGGCTTACAATGAGCAGTTCTTC. It yields the protein CASSYHRRLAGAYNEQFF.

This clonotype was counted only a few times. The chain couples TRBV7-9 to TRBJ2-5; 7 bases align to TRBD2. This CDR3 has 16 residues. With 2 bases clipped from V and 3 bases from J, the junction kept 9 bases outside the gene matches. Germline V gene lookup returns CDR1 SEHNR and CDR2 FQNEAQ (reference sequence). The CDR3 DNA sequence: TGTGCCAGCAGCTTAATCCGCGGGGGAACCAAAGAGACCCAGTACTTC. As protein: CASSLIRGGTKETQYF. The whole variable domain, remainder taken from reference TRBV7-9 and TRBJ2-5, is DTGVSQNPRHKITKRGQNVTFRCDPISEHNRLYWYRQTLGQGPEFLTYFQNEAQLEKSRLLSDRFSAERPKGSFSTLEIQRTEQGDSAMYLCASSLIRGGTKETQYFGPGTRLLVL.

This clonotype came up many times. CDR3 coding DNA: TGTGCCAGCAGTTTTGGGGGCTTCGGCACAGATACGCAGTATTTT. Translation gives CASSFGGFGTDTQYF. The genes are TRBV12-3 or TRBV12-4 and TRBJ2-3; the D gene is possibly TRBD1 (6 bases). The CDR3 sequence is 15 residues long. Trimming removed 3 bases from V and 1 base from J, with 11 bases in between.

The V gene is TRBV20-1, the J gene TRBJ2-2; D not certain. The germline V gene encodes CDR1 DFQATT and CDR2 SNEGSKA (reference sequence). Trimming took 2 bases from V and 5 from J, leaving 3 bases between them. The CDR3 covers 11 residues. The CDR3 loop reads CSARQTGELFF. The CDR3, as DNA: TGCAGTGCTAGACAGACCGGGGAGCTGTTTTTT.

The CDR3 nucleotides are TGTGCCAGCAGCTTAAGAGCGGGGGCCTCTTTCAATGAGCAGTTCTTC. It translates to CASSLRAGASFNEQFF. This chain joins TRBV7-9 and TRBJ2-1, with 8 bases identical to TRBD2. Germline lookup yields CDR1 SEHNR and CDR2 FQNEAQ (reference sequence). With 2 bases clipped from V and 6 bases from J, the junction kept 9 bases outside the gene matches. This CDR3 is built from 16 residues.

The V call is TRBV9, the J call TRBJ2-5, with D possibly being TRBD2 (6 bases). Trimming pared 4 bases from V and 1 base from J, leaving 14 bases between. This CDR3 spans 15 amino acids. The germline V gene has CDR1 SGDLS and CDR2 YYNGEE. The CDR3: CASSFGRSLQETQYF. As DNA, the CDR3 is TGTGCCAGCAGCTTTGGGAGGAGCCTCCAAGAGACCCAGTACTTC.

V is TRBV11-2 and J is TRBJ2-7, with no clear D. The CDR3 runs 13 residues. Germline V lookup: CDR1 SGHAT, CDR2 FQNNGV. The V end lost 5 bases, the J end lost 5 bases, and 13 bases lay between the germline ends. CDR3 residues: CASSHEIVHEQYV. The CDR3 DNA follows: TGTGCCAGCAGCCACGAAATCGTCCACGAGCAGTACGTC.

This clonotype was recorded at least ten times. This chain joins TRBV4-1 and TRBJ2-4; no reliable D call. Trimming took off 3 bases at V and 8 bases at J, with 14 bases between the two ends. The CDR3 has 14 residues. In germline, CDR1 is MGHRA, CDR2 YSYEKL. In nucleotides, the CDR3 is TGCGCCAGCAGCCAGAAAACATTGGGTGACATTCAGTACTTC. Translation: CASSQKTLGDIQYF.